This T cell receptor (beta chain) originates from a study of blood T cell repertoires in COVID-19. On the study more broadly: T cells, B-cell-depleted T cells, or PBMCs provided the cDNA or gDNA that served as material.

Measured with immunoSEQ multiplex PCR; TCRdb has only the in-frame clones, and not every one. Here the sample spans about 380,000 clones, roughly 85% being singletons. The junction had 3 bases not matched to a gene; V was cut back by 6 bases and J by 3 bases. This CDR3 spans 13 amino acids. This sequence joins TRBV12-3 or TRBV12-4 and TRBJ1-1; the match to TRBD1 covers 8 bases. The TCR comes from a woman aged 18 to 35 with acute or convalescent COVID-19. Input material: peripheral blood. The CDR3 sequence: CASSGQGYTEAFF. CDR3 bases: TGTGCCAGCAGCGGACAGGGCTACACTGAAGCTTTCTTT.